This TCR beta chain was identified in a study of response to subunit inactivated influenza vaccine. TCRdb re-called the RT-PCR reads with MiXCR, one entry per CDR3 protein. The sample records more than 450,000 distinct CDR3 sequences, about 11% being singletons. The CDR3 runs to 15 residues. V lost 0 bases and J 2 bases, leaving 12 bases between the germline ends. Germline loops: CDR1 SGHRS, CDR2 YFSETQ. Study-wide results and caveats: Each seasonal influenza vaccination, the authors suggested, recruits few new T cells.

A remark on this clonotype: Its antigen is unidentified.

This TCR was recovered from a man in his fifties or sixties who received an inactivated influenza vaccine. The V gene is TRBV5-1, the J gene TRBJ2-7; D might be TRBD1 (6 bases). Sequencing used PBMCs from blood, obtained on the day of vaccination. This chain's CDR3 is CASSLEARGTYEQYF. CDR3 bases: TGCGCCAGCAGCTTGGAGGCCAGGGGAACCTACGAGCAGTACTTC.